This T cell receptor (beta chain) was captured in a study of T cell responses to AZD1222 COVID-19 vaccine. Study observations and caveats: An increase in Spike-specific TCR breadth and depth was observed after two AZD1222 doses.

This CDR3 is 14 amino acids long. The germline V gene encodes CDR1 SGHKS and CDR2 YYEKEE (reference sequence). Trimming removed 2 bases from V and 5 bases from J; junction bases left unmatched: 4. Turning to this clone: Its antigen remains unknown.

Sequencing used immunoSEQ multiplex PCR; TCRdb keeps in-frame clones, though not all of them. The sample lists 50,000 to 65,000 clones, over 85% seen once, with 4.9% in the top ten. The chain has TRBV5-5 and TRBJ2-5; 9 bases fit TRBD1. The receptor was derived from an adult in good health. Source: peripheral blood, taken on day 0 of AZD1222 vaccination. CDR3 sequence reads: CASSFTGGGETQYF. The CDR3, as DNA: TGTGCCAGCAGCTTCACAGGGGGCGGGGAGACCCAGTACTTC.